The rows below give T cell receptor beta chains drawn from one sample of a study of blood T cells in healthy people across ages. MiXCR was run by TCRdb on the 5' RACE reads, yielding one entry per CDR3 protein. This table has about 1,500,000 distinct CDR3 sequences, roughly 30% appearing once. The sample comprised blood. These receptors all come from a woman aged 25 to 39 in good health. Each CDR3 is given with its conserved first and last residue. D genes are given only for firm matches. Only some rows state a clone size, as once, few, many or a class for expanded clones.

V gene	J gene	D gene	clone size	CDR3 DNA	CDR3 protein
TRBV28	TRBJ1-4	.	few	TGTGCCAGCAGGAGACAACAGGGAAATGAGAAACTGTTTTTT	CASRRQQGNEKLFF
TRBV10-3	TRBJ2-4	TRBD1	.	TGTGCCATCAGTGAACCCGGCCAGGGGGAAGGCAAAAACATTCAGTACTTC	CAISEPGQGEGKNIQYF
TRBV5-1	TRBJ2-3	TRBD2	many	TGCGCCAGCAGCTTGGGGGTGCGCGGGGGAGGCGGCACAGATACGCAGTATTTT	CASSLGVRGGGGTDTQYF
TRBV20-1	TRBJ2-3	TRBD2	few	TGCAGTGCTAGCTGGCGGGGGGTCACAGATACGCAGTATTTT	CSASWRGVTDTQYF
TRBV7-9	TRBJ1-1	.	.	TGTGCCAGTCGCGGCGGGGCGCTCACTGAAGCTTTCTTT	CASRGGALTEAFF
TRBV5-6	TRBJ2-1	.	.	TGTGCCAGCAGCTTGGGAGCACGCTTCAATGAGCAGTTCTTC	CASSLGARFNEQFF
TRBV5-1	TRBJ1-1	.	few	TGCGCCAGCAGCCTAGCCGTCCCCAACACTGAAGCTTTCTTT	CASSLAVPNTEAFF
TRBV7-8	TRBJ2-2	.	.	TGTGCCAGCAGCTTAGTAAGCCAGGCCCTGAACACCGGGGAGCTGTTTTTT	CASSLVSQALNTGELFF
TRBV5-1	TRBJ2-1	TRBD2	.	TGCGCCAGCAGCCCACCCCTAGCGGGAGGCAGGAATGAGCAGTTCTTC	CASSPPLAGGRNEQFF
TRBV5-1	TRBJ2-7	.	many	TGTGCCAGCAGTTTGAACGGATTACCCTACGAGCAGTACTTC	CASSLNGLPYEQYF
TRBV7-2	TRBJ1-2	.	.	TGTGCCAGCAGCTTAGAGTCCCCCGGGGGCTATGGCTACACCTTC	CASSLESPGGYGYTF
TRBV18	TRBJ2-1	.	.	TGTGCCAGCTCACCCAACCTGGACAGCGAGCTTTTCAATGAGCAGTTCTTC	CASSPNLDSELFNEQFF
TRBV20-1	TRBJ2-1	TRBD2	.	TGCAGTGCCCCGACTAGCGGGAGTTGGTACAATGAGCAGTTCTTC	CSAPTSGSWYNEQFF
TRBV20-1	TRBJ2-3	.	.	TGCAGTGCTAGAGATTCCAGGGGCGGGGGAGATACGCAGTATTTT	CSARDSRGGGDTQYF
TRBV5-4	TRBJ2-5	.	.	TGTGCCAGCAGCTCGGCGACCCACCAAGAGACCCAGTACTTC	CASSSATHQETQYF
TRBV6-2/TRBV6-3	TRBJ2-7	.	.	TGTGCCAGCGGACGGGAAGCCCACTACGAGCAGTACTTC	CASGREAHYEQYF
TRBV7-9	TRBJ2-7	.	few	TGTGCCAGCAGCTGGACCAGTCAAGCCTACGAGCAGTACTTC	CASSWTSQAYEQYF
TRBV7-9	TRBJ1-1	TRBD1	.	TGTGCCAGCAGCCAACAACAGGGGGCAGGAGCTTTCTTT	CASSQQQGAGAFF
TRBV6-2/TRBV6-3	TRBJ2-7	.	.	TGTGCCAGCACCGACCCCGGCCACAATGAGCAGTACTTC	CASTDPGHNEQYF
TRBV12-3/TRBV12-4	TRBJ2-4	.	many	TGTGCCAGCAGTCCATTTAAGTTAGCCAAAAACATTCAGTACTTC	CASSPFKLAKNIQYF
TRBV7-2	TRBJ1-5	.	once	TGTGCCAGCAACTTAGTTGGGAATCAGCCCCAGCATTTT	CASNLVGNQPQHF
TRBV10-1	TRBJ1-2	.	.	TGCGCCAGCAGTGAGCCCACAGAGTGTGGCTACACCTTC	CASSEPTECGYTF
TRBV5-1	TRBJ2-1	TRBD2	.	TGCGCCAGCAGGCCCCTAGCGGGAGGCTATGAGCAGTTCTTC	CASRPLAGGYEQFF
TRBV29-1	TRBJ1-6	.	many	TGCAGCGCCAGGGACGGACCTAGTTCACCCCTCCACTTT	CSARDGPSSPLHF
TRBV25-1	TRBJ2-2	.	.	TGTGCCAGCAGTGAATTAGGGGGGGAGCTGTTTTTT	CASSELGGELFF
TRBV5-6	TRBJ1-2	.	few	TGTGCCAGCAGCTTGGCCGTGTGGGCCAGGAGCTTCTATGGCTACACCTTC	CASSLAVWARSFYGYTF
TRBV2	TRBJ2-5	.	.	TGTGCCAGCAGTTCGGGGGAACAAGAGACCCAGTACTTC	CASSSGEQETQYF
TRBV6-5	TRBJ2-7	TRBD2	.	TGTGCCAGCAGGCCGCCGGGAGGCCCCTACGAGCAGTACTTC	CASRPPGGPYEQYF
TRBV20-1	TRBJ2-7	.	.	TGCAGTGCTAGAGATCTTTCGGCTCGGGGTAACTACGAGCAGTACTTC	CSARDLSARGNYEQYF
TRBV21-1	TRBJ2-7	.	.	TGTGCCAGCAGCAAGGGGGACAGCTTCTACGAGCAGTACTTC	CASSKGDSFYEQYF
TRBV7-2	TRBJ1-5	.	.	TGTGCCAGCAGCTTAGCCCCCACGAACAATCAGCCCCAGCATTTT	CASSLAPTNNQPQHF
TRBV5-1	TRBJ2-1	TRBD2	.	TGCGCCAGCAACGCCGGGACTAGCGGACTAACTGAGCAGTTCTTC	CASNAGTSGLTEQFF
TRBV10-2	TRBJ2-3	.	.	TGCGCCAGCAGTGAGCAAGGGTGGAGAGATACGCAGTATTTT	CASSEQGWRDTQYF
TRBV7-2	TRBJ2-1	.	.	TGTGCCAGCGGCTTAGCGTCGCTAGCGCCAGAGACCCAGTTCTTC	CASGLASLAPETQFF
TRBV5-1	TRBJ1-2	TRBD1	.	TGCGCCAGCAGCCACCAGGGACAGGGGGATGGCTACACCTTC	CASSHQGQGDGYTF
TRBV5-1	TRBJ2-4	TRBD1	once	TGCGCCAGCAGCCATAGACAGGGGATTTACAATGAGCAGTACTTC	CASSHRQGIYNEQYF
TRBV20-1	TRBJ2-3	TRBD2	.	TGCAGTGCTTCAGCGGGGGCCCCAACAGATACGCAGTATTTT	CSASAGAPTDTQYF
TRBV7-3	TRBJ2-1	TRBD1	.	TGTGCCAGCAGCTTAAGACGAACAGGGGATGCCAATGAGCAGTTCTTC	CASSLRRTGDANEQFF
TRBV7-2	TRBJ2-2	TRBD2	.	TGTGCCAGCAGCCAGTTTAGGGAGGGCGGGGAGCTGTTTTTT	CASSQFREGGELFF
TRBV4-1	TRBJ2-7	TRBD1	.	TGCGCCAGCAGCGCCAGACAGGGTCCCTCCTACGAGCAGTACTTC	CASSARQGPSYEQYF
TRBV10-3	TRBJ2-4	TRBD1	many	TGTGCCATCAGTGGACAGGGCAAAAACATTCAGTACTTC	CAISGQGKNIQYF
TRBV24-1	TRBJ2-5	.	.	TGTGCCACCGGTGATTTCCCAACCTTCCCAGGGGGGCCGGCACAGTACTTC	CATGDFPTFPGGPAQYF
TRBV7-9	TRBJ1-6	.	few	TGTGCCAGCAGCTCTAGTTGGGGCTCCTATAATTCACCCCTCCACTTT	CASSSSWGSYNSPLHF
TRBV5-1	TRBJ1-2	.	.	TGCGCCAGCAGCTTGGAACCTGGGGGCTATGGCTACACCTTC	CASSLEPGGYGYTF